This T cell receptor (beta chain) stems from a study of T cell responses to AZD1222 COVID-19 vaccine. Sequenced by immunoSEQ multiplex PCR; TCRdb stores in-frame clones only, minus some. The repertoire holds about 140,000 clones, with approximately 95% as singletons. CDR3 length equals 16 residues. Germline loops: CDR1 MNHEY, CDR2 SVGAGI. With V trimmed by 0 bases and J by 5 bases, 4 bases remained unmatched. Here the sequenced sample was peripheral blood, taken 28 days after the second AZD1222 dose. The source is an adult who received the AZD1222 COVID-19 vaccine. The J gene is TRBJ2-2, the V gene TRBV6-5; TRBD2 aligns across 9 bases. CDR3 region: CASSYSWSGGTGELFF. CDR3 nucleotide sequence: TGTGCCAGCAGTTACTCCTGGAGCGGGGGGACCGGGGAGCTGTTTTTT.